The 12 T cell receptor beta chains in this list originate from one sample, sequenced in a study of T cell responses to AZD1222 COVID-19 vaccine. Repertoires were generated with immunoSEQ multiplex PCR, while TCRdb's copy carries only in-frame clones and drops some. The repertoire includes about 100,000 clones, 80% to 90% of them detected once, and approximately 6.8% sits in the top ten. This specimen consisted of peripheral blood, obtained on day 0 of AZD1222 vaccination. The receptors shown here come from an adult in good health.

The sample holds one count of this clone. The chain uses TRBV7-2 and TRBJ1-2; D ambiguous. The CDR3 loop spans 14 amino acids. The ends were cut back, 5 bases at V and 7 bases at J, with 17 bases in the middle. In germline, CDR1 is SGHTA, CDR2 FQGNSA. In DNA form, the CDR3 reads TGTGCCAGCAGCATATACAGACAATCCTCTGGCTACACCTTC. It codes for CASSIYRQSSGYTF.

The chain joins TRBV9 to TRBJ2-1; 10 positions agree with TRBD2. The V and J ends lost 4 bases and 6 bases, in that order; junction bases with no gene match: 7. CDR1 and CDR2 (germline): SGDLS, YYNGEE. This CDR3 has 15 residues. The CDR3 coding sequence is TGTGCCAGCAGCCTAGGACTAGCGGCAACCAATGAGCAGTTCTTC. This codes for CASSLGLAATNEQFF. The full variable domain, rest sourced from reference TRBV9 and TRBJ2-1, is DSGVTQTPKHLITATGQRVTLRCSPRSGDLSVYWYQQSLDQGLQFLIQYYNGEERAKGNILERFSAQQFPDLHSELNLSSLELGDSALYFCASSLGLAATNEQFFGPGTRLTVL.

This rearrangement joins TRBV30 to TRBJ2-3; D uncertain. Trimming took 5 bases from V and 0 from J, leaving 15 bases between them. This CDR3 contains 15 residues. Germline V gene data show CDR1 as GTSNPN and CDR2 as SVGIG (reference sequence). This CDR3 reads CAWVTTDTSTDTQYF. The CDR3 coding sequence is TGTGCCTGGGTTACAACAGACACTAGCACAGATACGCAGTATTTT.

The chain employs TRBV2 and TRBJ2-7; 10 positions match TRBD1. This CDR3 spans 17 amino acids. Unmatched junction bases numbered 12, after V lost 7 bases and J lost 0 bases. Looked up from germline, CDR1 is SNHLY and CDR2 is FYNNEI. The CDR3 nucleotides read TGTGCCAGCACCTTCTCGACAGGGGGCCCCGTCTCCTACGAGCAGTACTTC. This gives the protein CASTFSTGGPVSYEQYF.

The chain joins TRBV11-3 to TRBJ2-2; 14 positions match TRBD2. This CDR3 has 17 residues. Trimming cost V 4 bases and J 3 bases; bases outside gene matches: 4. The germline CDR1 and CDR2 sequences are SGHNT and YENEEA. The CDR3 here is CASSSPGLAGDTGELFF. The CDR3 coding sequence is TGTGCCAGCAGCTCCCCGGGACTAGCGGGGGACACCGGGGAGCTGTTTTTT.

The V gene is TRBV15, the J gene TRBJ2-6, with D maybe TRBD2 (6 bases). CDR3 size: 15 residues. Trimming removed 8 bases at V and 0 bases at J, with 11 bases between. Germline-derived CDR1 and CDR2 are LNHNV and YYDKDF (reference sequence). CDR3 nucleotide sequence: TGTGCCACCCGTGGACTAAGCTCTGGGGCCAACGTCCTGACTTTC. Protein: CATRGLSSGANVLTF.

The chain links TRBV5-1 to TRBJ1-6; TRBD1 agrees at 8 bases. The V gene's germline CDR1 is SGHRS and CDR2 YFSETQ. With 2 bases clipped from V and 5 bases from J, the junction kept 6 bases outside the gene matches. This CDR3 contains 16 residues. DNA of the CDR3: TGCGCCAGCAGCTTCCAGGGGGCGATAAATAATTCACCCCTCCACTTT. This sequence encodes CASSFQGAINNSPLHF.

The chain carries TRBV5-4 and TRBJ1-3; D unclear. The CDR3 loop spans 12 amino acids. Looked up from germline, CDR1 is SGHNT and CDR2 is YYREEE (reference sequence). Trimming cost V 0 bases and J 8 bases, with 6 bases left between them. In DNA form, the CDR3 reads TGTGCCAGCAGCTTGGCCGGGGACACCATATATTTT. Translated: CASSLAGDTIYF.

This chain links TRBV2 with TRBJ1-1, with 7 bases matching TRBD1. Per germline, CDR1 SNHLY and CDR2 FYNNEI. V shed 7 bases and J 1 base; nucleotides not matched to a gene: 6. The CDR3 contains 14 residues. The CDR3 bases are TGTGCCAGCACGACAGGGCCCGCGAACACTGAAGCTTTCTTT. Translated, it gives CASTTGPANTEAFF.

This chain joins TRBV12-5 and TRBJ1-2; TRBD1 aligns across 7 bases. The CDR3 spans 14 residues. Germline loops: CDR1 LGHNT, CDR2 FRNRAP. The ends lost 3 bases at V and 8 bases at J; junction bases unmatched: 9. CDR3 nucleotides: TGTGCTAGTGGTTTACTCGACAGGGTGGGCGGCTACACCTTC. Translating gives CASGLLDRVGGYTF.

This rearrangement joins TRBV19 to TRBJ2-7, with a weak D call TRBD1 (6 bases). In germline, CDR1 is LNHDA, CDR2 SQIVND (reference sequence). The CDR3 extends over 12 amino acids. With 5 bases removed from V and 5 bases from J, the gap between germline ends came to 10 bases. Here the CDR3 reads CASSDRWNEQYF. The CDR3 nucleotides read TGTGCCAGTAGTGACAGGTGGAACGAGCAGTACTTC.

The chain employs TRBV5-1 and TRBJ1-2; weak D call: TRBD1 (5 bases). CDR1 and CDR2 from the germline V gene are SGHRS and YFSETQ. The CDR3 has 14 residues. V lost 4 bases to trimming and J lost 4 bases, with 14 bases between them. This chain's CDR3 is CASSVGHSSYGYTF. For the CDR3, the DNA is TGCGCCAGCAGCGTAGGACACAGCAGCTATGGCTACACCTTC.